This T cell receptor (beta chain) emerged from a study of molecular identifiers for immune sequencing clone quantification. The germline V gene encodes CDR1 SEHNR and CDR2 FQNEAQ (reference sequence). V shed 4 bases and J shed 4 bases, with 7 bases lying between them. This CDR3 is built from 12 residues. Findings and caveats of the study: About a million naive cells reportedly did not prevent detection of spiked Jurkat TCR RNA from one cell. Clones above 20 RNA copies contained over 97% of effector molecules but under 1% of naive ones.

Ten or more counts support this clonotype. No antigen is known for it. Via MiXCR, TCRdb re-called the PCR reads, giving one row per CDR3 protein. The sample contains tens of thousands of distinct CDR3 sequences, under 20% of which appear only once. The sequence came from a human donor in good health. Some libraries in this study had Jurkat cell RNA spiked in. V is TRBV7-9 and J is TRBJ1-1; D unresolved. Source material: naive CD8+ T cells from blood, with Jurkat cell RNA spiked in. Described subset: FACS-sorted CD8+CD4-CCR7+CD45RA+ naive T cells. The CDR3, as DNA: TGTGCCAGCAGCTCAGAGGGCACTGAAGCTTTCTTT. It translates to CASSSEGTEAFF.